The 12 T cell receptor beta chains given below trace back to one sample, sequenced in a study of T-cell memory formation after mild COVID-19. TCRdb analysed the 5' RACE reads with MiXCR anew, one entry per CDR3 protein. The table includes 98,000 or so distinct CDR3 sequences, roughly a sixth detected once. Sequencing was done on a sample of PBMCs or a T cell subset sorted from them (not recorded which). These receptors were taken from a man in his late teens or twenties who had mild COVID-19 (a few samples of this study predate the infection). Cell type and time point are not known.

This clonotype was recorded a few times. This chain links TRBV20-1 with TRBJ2-5; D call uncertain. Germline lookup yields CDR1 DFQATT and CDR2 SNEGSKA (reference sequence). This CDR3 contains 12 residues. V shed 3 bases and J shed 0 bases, with 5 bases lying between them. CDR3 nucleotides: TGCAGTGCTAGTGCGTACCAAGAGACCCAGTACTTC. This gives the protein CSASAYQETQYF.

For the CDR3, the DNA is TGTGCCAGCAGCTTCCGACAGGGGCGGAATGAGCAGTTCTTC. Residues: CASSFRQGRNEQFF. The chain joins TRBV7-2 to TRBJ2-1; TRBD1 matches at 8 bases. There are 14 residues in the CDR3. J gave up 7 bases and V 3 bases, and 5 bases lay outside the gene matches. The germline V gene encodes CDR1 SGHTA and CDR2 FQGNSA.

This clonotype was recorded many times. V and J are TRBV5-1 and TRBJ2-3; 7 nucleotides align to TRBD2. V shed 4 bases and J 2 bases; nucleotides not matched to a gene: 13. Germline lookup yields CDR1 SGHRS and CDR2 YFSETQ. This CDR3 comprises 17 residues. The CDR3 sequence is CASSPYSGGGATDTQYF. The DNA for the CDR3 is TGCGCCAGCAGCCCCTACTCGGGCGGGGGAGCCACAGATACGCAGTATTTT. The variable domain in full, completed from reference TRBV5-1 and TRBJ2-3, reads KAGVTQTPRYLIKTRGQQVTLSCSPISGHRSVSWYQQTPGQGLQFLFEYFSETQRNKGNFPGRFSGRQFSNSRSEMNVSTLELGDSALYLCASSPYSGGGATDTQYFGPGTRLTVL.

This clonotype has more than one count but fewer than ten. The chain carries TRBV24-1 and TRBJ2-2; D gene ambiguous. V lost 2 bases to trimming and J lost 1 base, with 7 bases between them. CDR3 length equals 15 residues. Germline CDR1 is KGHDR and CDR2 is SFDVKD. This CDR3 reads CATSDSSLNTGELFF. The CDR3 bases are TGTGCCACCAGTGATTCTAGTCTGAACACCGGGGAGCTGTTTTTT.

V usage is TRBV15 and J usage is TRBJ2-3; the match to TRBD2 covers 12 bases. Germline V lookup: CDR1 LNHNV, CDR2 YYDKDF (reference sequence). V lost 3 bases to trimming and J lost 2 bases; unmatched junction nucleotides: 3. The CDR3 runs to 16 residues. The CDR3 protein is CATSSGLAGYTDTQYF. CDR3 in DNA: TGTGCCACCAGCAGCGGACTAGCGGGGTACACAGATACGCAGTATTTT.

This clonotype was picked up a small number of times. This chain links TRBV5-1 with TRBJ1-3; D is unclear. Trimming stripped 4 bases from V and 10 bases from J, with 12 bases between. Germline-derived CDR1 and CDR2 are SGHRS and YFSETQ. The CDR3 contains 12 residues. The CDR3 spells CASSADGETIYF. The CDR3 nucleotides are TGCGCCAGCAGCGCGGACGGGGAGACCATATATTTT.

The V gene is TRBV5-1, the J gene TRBJ2-5; 8 bases line up with TRBD1. The V segment lost 4 bases and the J segment 5 bases; nucleotides outside the gene matches: 7. The germline V gene encodes CDR1 SGHRS and CDR2 YFSETQ. The length of the CDR3 is 14 residues. In nucleotides, the CDR3 is TGCGCCAGCAGCCCCGGACAGGGCGGGGAGACCCAGTACTTC. Residues: CASSPGQGGETQYF.

V gene TRBV7-2 combines with J gene TRBJ2-3; 13 positions match TRBD2. The CDR3 runs to 19 residues. The ends lost 3 bases at V and 0 bases at J; junction bases unmatched: 9. Germline V gene lookup returns CDR1 SGHTA and CDR2 FQGNSA. The CDR3 loop is CASSFRLAGGGPSTDTQYF. CDR3 bases: TGTGCCAGCAGCTTTCGACTAGCGGGGGGTGGGCCTAGCACAGATACGCAGTATTTT.

The table lists this clonotype with a few counts. This chain uses TRBV7-2 with TRBJ1-6; 7 nucleotides agree with TRBD1. The CDR3 loop spans 13 amino acids. The V and J ends lost 1 base and 12 bases, in that order; junction bases with no gene match: 3. From germline, CDR1 is SGHTA and CDR2 FQGNSA. The CDR3 is CASSLEQGLPLHF. In nucleotides, the CDR3 is TGTGCCAGCAGCTTAGAACAGGGGCTACCCCTCCACTTT.

This clonotype turned up a few times. This rearrangement joins TRBV5-1 to TRBJ1-1; 9 bases are a match to TRBD1. Unmatched junction bases numbered 3, after V lost 1 base and J lost 5 bases. The CDR3 runs to 14 residues. Germline CDR1 is SGHRS and CDR2 is YFSETQ. In nucleotides, the CDR3 is TGCGCCAGCAGCTTGACAGACAGGGGGACTGAAGCTTTCTTT. Translating it yields CASSLTDRGTEAFF. The full variable domain, in which reference TRBV5-1 and TRBJ1-1 provide the parts outside the CDR3, is KAGVTQTPRYLIKTRGQQVTLSCSPISGHRSVSWYQQTPGQGLQFLFEYFSETQRNKGNFPGRFSGRQFSNSRSEMNVSTLELGDSALYLCASSLTDRGTEAFFGQGTRLTVV.

The rearrangement links TRBV2 to TRBJ1-4; 9 nucleotides agree with TRBD1. CDR1 is SNHLY and CDR2 is FYNNEI in the germline V gene. V lost 3 bases, J lost 8 bases, and 1 base stayed unmatched. This CDR3 is built from 13 residues. The CDR3 region has the DNA TGTGCCAGCAGTGACGGGACAGGGGAAAAACTGTTTTTT. The encoded protein is CASSDGTGEKLFF. Supplemented by reference TRBV2 and TRBJ1-4, the full variable domain reads EPEVTQTPSHQVTQMGQEVILRCVPISNHLYFYWYRQILGQKVEFLVSFYNNEISEKSEIFDDQFSVERPDGSNFTLKIRSTKLEDSAMYFCASSDGTGEKLFFGSGTQLSVL.

A few counts support this clonotype. The chain employs TRBV4-3 and TRBJ2-2, with D possibly being TRBD2 (6 bases). Germline values: CDR1 LGHNA, CDR2 YSLEER. Trimming removed 4 bases from V and 6 bases from J, with 12 bases in between. The CDR3 runs 14 residues. CDR3 nucleotides: TGCGCCAGCAGCCCTCAAACGGGAGCCGGGGAGCTGTTTTTT. Translation: CASSPQTGAGELFF.